The rows below give T cell receptor beta chains drawn from one sample of a study of blood T cells in healthy people across ages. TCRdb reprocessed the 5' RACE reads via MiXCR and lists one record per CDR3 protein. Of roughly 800,000 distinct CDR3 sequences in the sample, 53% were seen once. Sequenced sample: blood. These receptors all come from an elderly man in good health. The CDR3 runs from the conserved cysteine through the conserved F or W. D genes are given only for firm matches. Not all rows give a size; the values are once, few, many and, for expanded clones, a class.

.	TRBV6-5	TRBJ1-3	TRBD1	CASSYSGTVGNTIYF	TGTGCCAGCAGTTACTCTGGGACAGTAGGAAACACCATATATTTT
.	TRBV11-3	TRBJ2-5	.	CASSLDGEQETQYF	TGTGCCAGCAGCTTAGATGGTGAACAAGAGACCCAGTACTTC
.	TRBV7-2	TRBJ2-7	.	CASSLRDLGIRSYEQYF	TGTGCCAGCAGCTTAAGGGACCTGGGGATTCGAAGCTACGAGCAGTACTTC
few	TRBV2	TRBJ1-2	TRBD1	CASSLQGVLYGYTF	TGTGCCAGCAGCTTACAGGGGGTTCTCTATGGCTACACCTTC
.	TRBV3-1	TRBJ2-1	TRBD2	CASSQGGRAQGEQFF	TGTGCCAGCAGCCAAGGCGGGAGGGCTCAGGGTGAGCAGTTCTTC
.	TRBV5-1	TRBJ2-3	TRBD2	CVSSFRLAGGSTDTQYF	TGCGTCAGCAGCTTCAGGCTAGCGGGAGGAAGCACAGATACGCAGTATTTT
.	TRBV18	TRBJ1-2	TRBD1	CASSLGQGEAGYTF	TGTGCCAGCTCACTGGGACAGGGGGAGGCTGGCTACACCTTC
.	TRBV3-1	TRBJ2-4	.	CASSQPSISGLAKNIQYF	TGTGCCAGCAGCCAACCCTCGATTAGCGGTTTAGCCAAAAACATTCAGTACTTC
few	TRBV29-1	TRBJ2-5	.	CSGAQETQYF	TGCAGCGGCGCGCAAGAGACCCAGTACTTC
.	TRBV7-3	TRBJ2-1	TRBD2	CASSLVGRTSSYNEQFF	TGTGCCAGCAGCTTGGTCGGGAGGACGAGCTCCTACAATGAGCAGTTCTTC
.	TRBV7-2	TRBJ2-3	.	CASNRRADTQYF	TGTGCCAGCAACCGACGTGCAGATACGCAGTATTTT
.	TRBV5-1	TRBJ2-7	TRBD2	CASSPGLAGTSYEQYF	TGCGCCAGCAGCCCCGGACTAGCGGGAACCTCCTACGAGCAGTACTTC
.	TRBV20-1	TRBJ1-3	.	CSAREGGIGNTIYF	TGCAGTGCTAGAGAAGGGGGGATTGGTAACACCATATATTTT
.	TRBV18	TRBJ2-7	.	CASSPPAGEQYF	TGTGCCAGCTCACCACCGGCAGGGGAGCAGTACTTC
.	TRBV27	TRBJ2-7	TRBD2	CASSPYTSGRAAYEQYF	TGTGCCAGCAGTCCATACACTAGCGGGAGGGCCGCGTACGAGCAGTACTTC
.	TRBV29-1	TRBJ1-1	.	CSSVVLRGTEAFF	TGCAGCTCCGTAGTCCTCAGGGGCACTGAAGCTTTCTTT
.	TRBV4-1	TRBJ2-4	TRBD2	CASSQVVAGRDTAKNIQYF	TGCGCCAGCAGCCAAGTAGTTGCGGGGAGGGATACGGCCAAAAACATTCAGTACTTC
.	TRBV27	TRBJ2-1	.	CASTTRYSYNEQFF	TGTGCCAGCACTACTCGATACTCCTACAATGAGCAGTTCTTC
.	TRBV25-1	TRBJ1-1	.	CASSDISRGSTEAFF	TGTGCCAGCAGTGATATATCCAGGGGATCCACTGAAGCTTTCTTT
.	TRBV20-1	TRBJ2-5	.	CSAFDDSQETQYF	TGCAGTGCTTTCGATGACTCCCAAGAGACCCAGTACTTC
few	TRBV7-3	TRBJ1-2	TRBD1	CASSLTGAGTGGYGYTF	TGTGCCAGCAGCTTAACTGGAGCCGGGACAGGGGGTTATGGCTACACCTTC
.	TRBV20-1	TRBJ2-4	TRBD2	CSARPLAGDKNIQYF	TGCAGTGCTAGACCCCTAGCGGGGGACAAAAACATTCAGTACTTC
.	TRBV20-1	TRBJ2-7	.	CSARDRPGQKSEQYF	TGCAGTGCTAGAGACCGACCGGGACAAAAGTCCGAGCAGTACTTC